The 5 T cell receptor beta chains below all came from one sample that was sequenced in a study of OX40 agonist ivuxolimab in advanced cancers. The repertoire was sequenced with immunoSEQ multiplex PCR; TCRdb's copy has only in-frame clones and lacks some. The table includes approximately 75,000 clones, more than 75% detected once. This material consisted of CD4+ or CD8+ T cells sorted from blood, taken in a trial of the OX40 agonist ivuxolimab. The receptors stem from an adult with an advanced solid tumor such as melanoma, head and neck, liver or kidney cancer.

The rearrangement joins TRBV14 to TRBJ2-7, with 7 positions matching TRBD1. The CDR3 spans 15 residues. CDR1 is SGHDN and CDR2 is FVKESK in the germline V gene. V lost 3 bases, J lost 0 bases, and 5 bases stayed unmatched. CDR3 in DNA: TGTGCCAGCAGCCATAGGACAGGTATCTCCTACGAGCAGTACTTC. Its translation is CASSHRTGISYEQYF.

The V gene is TRBV6-5, the J gene TRBJ2-1; 8 nucleotides align to TRBD1. Trimming took 8 bases from V and 7 from J; bases not matched to a gene: 10. CDR1 is MNHEY, CDR2 SVGAGI, per germline. The CDR3 is 14 residues long. Here the CDR3 reads CASGASDRVNEQFF. The CDR3 DNA is TGTGCCAGCGGAGCTTCGGACAGGGTAAATGAGCAGTTCTTC.

This sequence joins TRBV6-1 and TRBJ1-5, with 10 bases aligning to TRBD1. Germline CDR1 is MNHNS and CDR2 is SASEGT. The J segment lost 7 bases and the V segment lost 6 bases, leaving 6 bases of the junction unmatched. This CDR3 comprises 14 residues. The CDR3 DNA sequence: TGTGCCAGCAGAGGACAGGGGGTTTACCAGCCCCAGCATTTT. This codes for CASRGQGVYQPQHF.

J is TRBJ2-7 and V is TRBV5-1; TRBD2 is a possible D gene (6 bases). Trimming took off 7 bases at V and 2 bases at J, with 16 bases between the two ends. CDR3 length: 14 amino acids. Looked up from germline, CDR1 is SGHRS and CDR2 is YFSETQ. The CDR3 sequence: CASRDSTETYEQYF. CDR3 coding DNA: TGCGCCAGCCGGGACTCGACGGAAACCTACGAGCAGTACTTC.

The chain is built from TRBV10-3 and TRBJ2-3; 16 positions match TRBD2. With V trimmed by 6 bases and J by 6 bases, 12 bases remained unmatched. Germline values: CDR1 ENHRY, CDR2 SYGVKD. CDR3 length equals 18 residues. CDR3 region: CAIRTDGTSGGAVDTQYF. As DNA, the CDR3 is TGTGCCATCAGAACCGATGGGACTAGCGGGGGGGCTGTTGATACGCAGTATTTT.